The clone carrying this T cell receptor beta chain appeared many times. The antigen is undetermined. Regarding time point: patch test 2, 6 weeks after DPC sensitization. The treatment is: therapeutic diphenylcyclopropenone sensitization with weekly scalp DPC. This sample is part of a study of human T cells and chemical hapten exposure. Study at large: A roughly 2 cm by roughly 2 cm inner upper arm patch received 2% DPC for sensitization. Patients were mainly female, each with alopecia areata, totalis or universalis. Study findings and constraints: Patch test score showed a positive correlation with PT1 expanded TCR counts.

TCRdb called the RACE reads again in MiXCR, with one record for every CDR3 protein. Of approximately 85,000 distinct CDR3 sequences listed, about a tenth are singletons. The CDR3 has 14 amino acids. With 7 bases removed from V and 3 bases from J, the gap between germline ends came to 14 bases. Germline V gene sequence: CDR1 SEHNR, CDR2 FQNEAQ (reference sequence). The chain is built from TRBV7-9 and TRBJ2-3, with D tentatively TRBD1 (6 bases). The sequencing here drew on whole blood, taken in connection with sensitization to the hapten diphenylcyclopropenone (DPC). The origin of this receptor is a woman younger than 45 with alopecia areata. Some clones in this sample may be carry-over from other donors' samples. The CDR3 spells CASNQQGRTDTQYF. The CDR3 DNA reads as TGTGCCAGCAACCAACAGGGAAGAACAGATACGCAGTATTTT. Combining the CDR3 with reference TRBV7-9 and TRBJ2-3 gives the whole variable domain DTGVSQNPRHKITKRGQNVTFRCDPISEHNRLYWYRQTLGQGPEFLTYFQNEAQLEKSRLLSDRFSAERPKGSFSTLEIQRTEQGDSAMYLCASNQQGRTDTQYFGPGTRLTVL.